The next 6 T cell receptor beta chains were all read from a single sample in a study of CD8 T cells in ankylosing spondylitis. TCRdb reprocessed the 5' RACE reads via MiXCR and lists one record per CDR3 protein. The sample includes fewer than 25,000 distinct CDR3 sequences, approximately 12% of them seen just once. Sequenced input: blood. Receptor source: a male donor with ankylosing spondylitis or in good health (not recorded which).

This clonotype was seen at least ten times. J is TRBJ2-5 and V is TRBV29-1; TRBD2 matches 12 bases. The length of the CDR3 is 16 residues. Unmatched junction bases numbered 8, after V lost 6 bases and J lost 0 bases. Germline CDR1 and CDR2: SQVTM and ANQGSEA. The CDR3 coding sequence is TGCAGCGTCGGATTGACTAGCGGGGGTTACCAAGAGACCCAGTACTTC. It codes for CSVGLTSGGYQETQYF. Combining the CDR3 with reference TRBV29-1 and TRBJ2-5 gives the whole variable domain SAVISQKPSRDICQRGTSLTIQCQVDSQVTMMFWYRQQPGQSLTLIATANQGSEATYESGFVIDKFPISRPNLTFSTLTVSNMSPEDSSIYLCSVGLTSGGYQETQYFGPGTRLLVL.

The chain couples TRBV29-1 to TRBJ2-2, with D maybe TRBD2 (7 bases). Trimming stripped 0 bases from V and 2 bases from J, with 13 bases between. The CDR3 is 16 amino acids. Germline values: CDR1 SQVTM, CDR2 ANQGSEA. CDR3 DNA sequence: TGCAGCGTTGAAGACCGGAGGGGGGGTAACACCGGGGAGCTGTTTTTT. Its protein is CSVEDRRGGNTGELFF.

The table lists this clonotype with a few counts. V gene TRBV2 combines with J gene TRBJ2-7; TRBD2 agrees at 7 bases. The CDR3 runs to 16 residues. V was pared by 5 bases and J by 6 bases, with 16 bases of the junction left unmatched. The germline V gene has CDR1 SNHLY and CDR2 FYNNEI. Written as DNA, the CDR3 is TGTGCCAGCAGTACCACCTCAGGGAGGGCACGTGGCGAGCAGTACTTC. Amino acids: CASSTTSGRARGEQYF.

In DNA, the CDR3 is TGTGCCAGCAGCCAACACGGGACAGGACAAGAGACCCAGTACTTC. It codes for CASSQHGTGQETQYF. The chain uses TRBV7-3 and TRBJ2-5; TRBD1 aligns across 8 bases. Trimming at V came to 5 bases and at J to 2 bases, leaving 7 bases not matched to a gene. CDR3 size: 15 residues. The V gene's germline CDR1 is SGHTA and CDR2 FQGTGA.

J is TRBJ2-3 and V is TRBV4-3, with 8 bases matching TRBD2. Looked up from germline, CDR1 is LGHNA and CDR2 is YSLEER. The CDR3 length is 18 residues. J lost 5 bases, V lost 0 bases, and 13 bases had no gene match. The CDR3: CASSQDLRGGLGGDTQYF. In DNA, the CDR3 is TGCGCCAGCAGCCAAGATTTAAGAGGGGGACTAGGGGGAGATACGCAGTATTTT.

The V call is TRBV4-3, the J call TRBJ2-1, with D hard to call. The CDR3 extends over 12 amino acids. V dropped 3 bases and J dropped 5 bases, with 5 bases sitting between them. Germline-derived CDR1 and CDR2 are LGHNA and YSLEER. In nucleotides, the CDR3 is TGCGCCAGCAGCCAGGAACACAATGAGCAGTTCTTC. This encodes CASSQEHNEQFF.